Shown below are 20 T cell receptor beta chains from a single sample sequenced in a study of vaccination effects on CD4 cells after COVID-19. Their cognate antigens are unknown. Data came from immunoSEQ multiplex PCR; TCRdb stores just in-frame clones and leaves some out. The sample records tens of thousands of clones, under 80% being singletons. Cultured cells yielded isolated CD4+ T cells after 10 days. The sample consisted of CD4+ T cells from PBMCs cultured without peptide, taken before COVID-19 vaccination. These receptors were obtained from a human donor who had a prior SARS-CoV-2 infection.

This rearrangement joins TRBV5-1 to TRBJ2-7; 7 bases match TRBD2. Per the germline V gene, CDR1 is SGHRS and CDR2 is YFSETQ. There are 16 residues in the CDR3. The V and J ends lost 0 bases and 0 bases, in that order; junction bases with no gene match: 6. The CDR3 bases are TGCGCCAGCAGCTTGGGCCTAGCGGCGTACTCCTACGAGCAGTACTTC. Protein sequence: CASSLGLAAYSYEQYF.

The chain uses TRBV25-1 and TRBJ1-4; D unresolved. Trimming stripped 11 bases from V and 8 bases from J, with 15 bases between. The germline V gene encodes CDR1 MGHDK and CDR2 SYGVNS. The CDR3 covers 12 residues. The CDR3 nucleotides read TGTGCCCCAATGGTGATGGGAGAAAAACTGTTTTTT. Its protein is CAPMVMGEKLFF.

The V gene is TRBV6-5, the J gene TRBJ1-4; no clear D. Germline CDR1 MNHEY, CDR2 SVGAGI. The CDR3 loop spans 15 amino acids. Trimming pared 4 bases from V and 6 bases from J, leaving 15 bases between. The CDR3 nucleotides are TGTGCCAGCAGTTTCAACGGGAAAAGGTATGAAAAACTGTTTTTT. Amino acids: CASSFNGKRYEKLFF.

The V gene is TRBV14, the J gene TRBJ2-7; TRBD2 agrees at 9 bases. The CDR3 length is 13 residues. Per germline, CDR1 SGHDN and CDR2 FVKESK. Unmatched junction bases numbered 8, after V lost 8 bases and J lost 6 bases. The CDR3 DNA is TGTGCCAGCGTAGCGGGAGTGGGGGGCGAGCAGTACTTC. It codes for CASVAGVGGEQYF.

The CDR3: CSASDPAKPQETQYF. CDR3 nucleotides: TGCAGTGCTAGTGATCCAGCCAAGCCTCAAGAGACCCAGTACTTC. The chain has TRBV20-1 and TRBJ2-5; D is unresolved. The V and J ends lost 3 bases and 2 bases respectively, with 16 bases between them. Germline V gene sequence: CDR1 DFQATT, CDR2 SNEGSKA (reference sequence). CDR3 size: 15 residues.

The chain uses TRBV4-1 and TRBJ2-7; D is unclear. CDR1 is MGHRA and CDR2 is YSYEKL in the germline V gene. The CDR3 spans 12 residues. Trimming took 3 bases from V and 3 from J, leaving 6 bases between them. CDR3 nucleotide sequence: TGCGCCAGCAGCCACGACTTCTACGAGCAGTACTTC. Protein: CASSHDFYEQYF.

This chain connects TRBV11-2 to TRBJ2-7, with 7 bases aligning to TRBD2. V lost 6 bases to trimming and J lost 9 bases; unmatched junction nucleotides: 20. The CDR3 covers 16 residues. Germline CDR1 reads SGHAT; CDR2 reads FQNNGV. The CDR3 spells CASRSRAGTKRRGQYF. The CDR3 nucleotides are TGTGCCAGCAGATCCCGAGCCGGGACTAAGCGGCGCGGGCAGTACTTC.

This sequence joins TRBV18 and TRBJ1-3; tentatively, D is TRBD1 (6 bases). The CDR3 spans 15 residues. Germline V lookup: CDR1 KGHSH, CDR2 LQKENI. The germline V and J ends were trimmed by 4 bases and 0 bases, with 10 bases remaining between them. The DNA for the CDR3 is TGTGCCAGCTCACAAGGACAGATCTCTGGAAACACCATATATTTT. Translated, it gives CASSQGQISGNTIYF.

The chain combines TRBV6-2 or TRBV6-3 with TRBJ1-1; D possibly corresponds to TRBD1 (5 bases). The CDR3 runs 13 residues. Per germline, CDR1 MNHEY and CDR2 SVGEGT. Trimming removed 5 bases from V and 1 base from J, with 8 bases in between. CDR3 nucleotide sequence: TGTGCCAGCAGTCACCAGGGGAACACTGAAGCTTTCTTT. This translates into CASSHQGNTEAFF.

The J gene is TRBJ2-1, the V gene TRBV5-6; no firm D call. The CDR3 runs 13 residues. V lost 3 bases and J 7 bases, leaving 11 bases between the germline ends. Germline V lookup: CDR1 SGHDT, CDR2 YYEEEE. The CDR3: CASSWGEVNEQFF. DNA for the CDR3: TGTGCCAGCAGCTGGGGTGAGGTGAATGAGCAGTTCTTC.

This chain connects TRBV7-2 to TRBJ2-3, with D perhaps TRBD1 (6 bases). V gave up 3 bases and J gave up 7 bases, with 8 bases separating them. The CDR3 has 12 residues. Germline lookup yields CDR1 SGHTA and CDR2 FQGNSA. CDR3 sequence reads: CASSFRGNTQYF. Here the CDR3 DNA reads TGTGCCAGCAGCTTCAGGGGTAATACGCAGTATTTT.

The V and J genes are TRBV27 and TRBJ2-5; D is unresolved. Trimming removed 6 bases at V and 5 bases at J, with 19 bases between. The CDR3 spans 15 residues. The germline V gene has CDR1 MNHEY and CDR2 SMNVEV (reference sequence). The CDR3 nucleotides are TGTGCCAGCAGCCGTCAGAAGGGCTTCGCGGAGACCCAGTACTTC. Its protein is CASSRQKGFAETQYF.

V usage is TRBV4-1 and J usage is TRBJ2-2; 9 positions agree with TRBD1. This CDR3 is built from 16 residues. V lost 2 bases to trimming and J lost 6 bases; unmatched junction nucleotides: 7. CDR1 is MGHRA, CDR2 YSYEKL, per germline. The CDR3 is CASSQLAGTGPGELFF. The CDR3 coding sequence is TGCGCCAGCAGCCAACTCGCCGGGACAGGGCCCGGGGAGCTGTTTTTT.

This chain joins TRBV19 and TRBJ1-5; D gene uncertain. V gave up 3 bases and J gave up 10 bases, with 13 bases separating them. CDR3 length: 13 residues. Germline V gene sequence: CDR1 LNHDA, CDR2 SQIVND (reference sequence). CDR3 amino acids: CASSIDEVKPQHF. The CDR3 nucleotides read TGTGCCAGTAGTATCGACGAAGTAAAACCCCAGCATTTT.

J is TRBJ1-5 and V is TRBV13; D might be TRBD1 (6 bases). This CDR3 is 14 amino acids long. Trimming cost V 2 bases and J 6 bases, with 11 bases left between them. Germline CDR1 and CDR2: PRHDT and FYEKMQ (reference sequence). CDR3 nucleotide sequence: TGTGCCAGCAGCTTATGGGGGCAGGGTCAGCCCCAGCATTTT. It yields the protein CASSLWGQGQPQHF.

This clone turned up a few times. This chain links TRBV3-1 (or the pseudogene TRBV3-2) with TRBJ2-1, with 12 positions matching TRBD2. With 8 bases clipped from V and 3 bases from J, the junction kept 8 bases outside the gene matches. The CDR3 covers 16 residues. Germline lookup yields CDR1 LGHDT and CDR2 YNNKEL (reference sequence). DNA for the CDR3: TGTGCCAGCGGGCCTACTAGCGGGGGGCACTACAATGAGCAGTTCTTC. Its translation: CASGPTSGGHYNEQFF.

The V and J genes are TRBV5-1 and TRBJ2-6; the D gene is possibly TRBD1 (5 bases). Trimming left V 4 bases short and J 1 base short, with 9 bases between. The CDR3 has 15 residues. The germline CDR1 and CDR2 sequences are SGHRS and YFSETQ. The chain's CDR3 is CASSSTGSGANVLTF. The CDR3 region has the DNA TGCGCCAGCAGCAGTACAGGTTCTGGGGCCAACGTCCTGACTTTC.

This clone has more than one count but fewer than ten. It is unclear where the CDR3 begins or ends on the DNA, so no DNA is shown, and the CDR3 is as TCRdb lists it. The rearrangement uses TRBV21-1 and TRBJ2-1; the tabulated D call, TRBD1, remains unverified against the DNA. TRBV21-1 represents a pseudogene. The CDR3 spans 16 amino acids, including both terminal residues. CDR3 region: CASSKVGQGARNEQFF.

This clone was found a few times. The chain uses TRBV10-3 and TRBJ1-2; 9 bases line up with TRBD1. The CDR3 spans 16 residues. The germline V gene has CDR1 ENHRY and CDR2 SYGVKD. V lost 2 bases, J lost 8 bases, and 12 bases stayed unmatched. CDR3 nucleotide sequence: TGTGCCATCAGTGAGGCGACACCGGGACAGGGTTTAGGCTACACCTTC. This gives the protein CAISEATPGQGLGYTF.

The rearrangement links TRBV11-3 to TRBJ2-4; tentatively, D is TRBD2 (5 bases). Germline V gene lookup returns CDR1 SGHNT and CDR2 YENEEA. This CDR3 comprises 14 residues. V lost 5 bases and J lost 0, with 8 bases in between. The CDR3 loop is CASSEEEAKNIQYF. The CDR3 DNA sequence: TGTGCCAGCAGCGAGGAGGAAGCCAAAAACATTCAGTACTTC.